The 14 T cell receptor beta chains reported below all come from one sample, sequenced in a study of molecular identifiers for immune sequencing clone quantification. TCRdb processed the PCR reads anew with MiXCR; each CDR3 protein has one entry. The table lists approximately 680,000 distinct CDR3 sequences, around 25% of them singletons. Input material: naive CD8+ T cells from blood, with Jurkat cell RNA spiked in. Subset denoted: FACS-sorted CD8+CD4-CCR7+CD45RA+ naive T cells. All receptors derive from a human donor in good health. Some libraries in this study had Jurkat cell RNA spiked in.

This clonotype came up many times. The CDR3 spells CASNNGQGLTYGYTF. The DNA of the CDR3 is TGTGCCAGCAATAATGGACAGGGGCTGACCTATGGCTACACCTTC. The chain has TRBV2 and TRBJ1-2, with TRBD1 matching 9 bases. Per germline, CDR1 SNHLY and CDR2 FYNNEI. V shed 7 bases, J shed 4 bases, and the junction held 10 bases outside the gene matches. CDR3 length equals 15 residues.

This clonotype came up many times. The J gene is TRBJ2-5, the V gene TRBV3-1; D gene ambiguous. The V end was cut by 3 bases, the J end by 3 bases, with 8 bases between. CDR1 LGHDT and CDR2 YNNKEL come from the germline V gene (reference sequence). CDR3 length: 13 amino acids. DNA for the CDR3: TGTGCCAGCAGCCAGGCGGTAGAAGAGACCCAGTACTTC. This encodes CASSQAVEETQYF.

In its sample, this clonotype was seen many times. The V and J genes are TRBV13 and TRBJ2-3; TRBD1 might be the D (5 bases). Germline V gives CDR1 PRHDT, CDR2 FYEKMQ (reference sequence). This CDR3 has 11 residues. V was cut by 5 bases and J by 6 bases, with 6 bases left in between. CDR3 nucleotides: TGTGCCAGCAGCAAGGGGGATACGCAGTATTTT. The encoded protein is CASSKGDTQYF.

The chain is built from TRBV7-9 and TRBJ2-5, with a weak D call TRBD2 (7 bases). Germline CDR1 reads SEHNR; CDR2 reads FQNEAQ (reference sequence). The V end lost 5 bases, the J end lost 2 bases, and 18 bases lay between the germline ends. This CDR3 contains 16 residues. CDR3 sequence reads: CASSLRGGTHQETQYF. The CDR3 DNA is TGTGCCAGCAGCCTAAGGGGAGGGACACATCAAGAGACCCAGTACTTC.

In its sample, this clonotype was seen a few times. The J gene is TRBJ1-2, the V gene TRBV4-2, with D hard to call. The CDR3 is 16 residues long. Trimming removed 2 bases from V and 0 bases from J, with 13 bases in between. The germline CDR1 and CDR2 sequences are LGHNA and YNFKEQ. CDR3 residues: CASSQHETAANYGYTF. Written as DNA, the CDR3 is TGTGCCAGCAGCCAACATGAAACCGCGGCTAACTATGGCTACACCTTC.

As for this clonotype: The CDR3 ends on some other residue instead of the conserved phenylalanine or tryptophan, so this is likely a read error. CDR3 nucleotide sequence: TGTGCCAGCAGCCCCTACGGGGAGCTGTTTTCT. Translating it yields CASSPYGELFS. This chain uses TRBV11-2 with TRBJ2-2; D is uncertain. In germline, CDR1 is SGHAT, CDR2 FQNNGV. The CDR3 runs 11 residues. The V gene lost 5 bases and the J gene lost 7 bases, with 5 bases spanning the gap.

This clonotype was recorded at least ten times. The V gene is TRBV5-1, the J gene TRBJ2-7, with 8 bases fitting TRBD2. Germline V gives CDR1 SGHRS, CDR2 YFSETQ. This CDR3 comprises 13 residues. V dropped 4 bases and J dropped 3; count of bases not matched to a gene: 3. The CDR3 DNA follows: TGCGCCAGCAGCCAGACTAGCGTCTACGAGCAGTACTTC. It encodes CASSQTSVYEQYF.

This clonotype was counted between two and nine times. The rearrangement joins TRBV7-9 to TRBJ2-1, with D unclear. CDR3 length: 15 residues. The V and J ends lost 5 bases and 4 bases respectively, with 15 bases between them. Germline assignment: CDR1 SEHNR and CDR2 FQNEAQ (reference sequence). CDR3 DNA sequence: TGTGCCAGCAGCCCCGGTCGTGACTTATACAATGAGCAGTTCTTC. It encodes CASSPGRDLYNEQFF.

V usage is TRBV11-2 and J usage is TRBJ2-7, with no clear D. Trimming shortened V by 5 bases and J by 3 bases, and 17 bases separated the two germline ends. The CDR3 is 15 amino acids. Germline lookup yields CDR1 SGHAT and CDR2 FQNNGV. CDR3 nucleotides: TGTGCCAGCAGCCCCTCCGGGTCTTATTTCTACGAGCAGTACTTC. This encodes CASSPSGSYFYEQYF. Full variable domain (missing parts from reference TRBV11-2 and TRBJ2-7): EAGVAQSPRYKIIEKRQSVAFWCNPISGHATLYWYQQILGQGPKLLIQFQNNGVVDDSQLPKDRFSAERLKGVDSTLKIQPAKLEDSAVYLCASSPSGSYFYEQYFGPGTRLTVT.

This clonotype has a handful of counts. This chain uses TRBV12-5 with TRBJ2-7; D is undetermined. There are 13 residues in the CDR3. V was cut by 8 bases and J by 4 bases, with 15 bases left in between. Germline V gives CDR1 LGHNT, CDR2 FRNRAP. CDR3 bases: TGTGCTAGTCGCCGGTTACAGCCGTACGAGCAGTACTTC. This encodes CASRRLQPYEQYF. The full variable domain, in which reference TRBV12-5 and TRBJ2-7 provide the parts outside the CDR3, is DARVTQTPRHKVTEMGQEVTMRCQPILGHNTVFWYRQTMMQGLELLAYFRNRAPLDDSGMPKDRFSAEMPDATLATLKIQPSEPRDSAVYFCASRRLQPYEQYFGPGTRLTVT.

Notes on this clonotype: It may be a read error: a sequence one base away is much more abundant. The rearrangement uses TRBV12-3 or TRBV12-4 and TRBJ2-4, with 8 nucleotides matching TRBD1. CDR3 length equals 14 residues. CDR3 in DNA: TGTGCCGGCAGTCCGAGCAGGGGGCTGGACATTCAGTACTTC. This sequence encodes CAGSPSRGLDIQYF.

This clonotype was found many times. The chain employs TRBV5-1 and TRBJ2-7; no definite D call. V was trimmed by 2 bases and J by 0 bases, leaving 9 bases between them. This CDR3 spans 14 amino acids. Germline V gives CDR1 SGHRS, CDR2 YFSETQ. Here the CDR3 DNA reads TGCGCCAGCAGCTTCAGATACAACTCCTACGAGCAGTACTTC. Translation gives CASSFRYNSYEQYF.

The rearrangement joins TRBV20-1 to TRBJ1-3; TRBD1 matches 7 bases. The CDR3 consists of 15 residues. Losses at the gene ends were 6 bases for V and 8 bases for J; bases not matched to a gene: 16. Germline V gene lookup returns CDR1 DFQATT and CDR2 SNEGSKA (reference sequence). DNA of the CDR3: TGCAGTGCGAGGGGGGACAGCGGGCCCGGGGACACCATATATTTT. Its protein product is CSARGDSGPGDTIYF.

This clonotype was picked up a small number of times. V is TRBV2 and J is TRBJ1-2; TRBD1 aligns across 10 bases. Germline-derived CDR1 and CDR2 are SNHLY and FYNNEI. The V gene end was trimmed by 6 bases and the J gene end by 8 bases; junction bases not matched to a gene: 9. The CDR3 loop spans 14 amino acids. CDR3 sequence reads: CASRGTGAFGGYTF. The CDR3 region has the DNA TGTGCCAGCAGGGGGACAGGGGCTTTTGGAGGCTACACCTTC.